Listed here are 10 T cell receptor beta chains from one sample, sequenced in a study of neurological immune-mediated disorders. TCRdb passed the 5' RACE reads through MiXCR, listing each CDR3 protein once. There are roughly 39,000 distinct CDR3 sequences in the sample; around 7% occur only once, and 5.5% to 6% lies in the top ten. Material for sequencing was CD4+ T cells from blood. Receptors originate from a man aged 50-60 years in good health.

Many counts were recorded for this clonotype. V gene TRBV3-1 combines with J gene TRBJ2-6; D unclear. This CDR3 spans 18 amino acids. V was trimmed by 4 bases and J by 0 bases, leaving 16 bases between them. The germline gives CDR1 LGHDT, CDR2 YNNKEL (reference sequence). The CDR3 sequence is CASSPQLVRASGANVLTF. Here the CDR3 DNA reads TGTGCCAGCAGCCCCCAATTGGTCCGAGCCTCTGGGGCCAACGTCCTGACTTTC. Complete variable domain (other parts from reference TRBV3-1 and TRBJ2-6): DTAVSQTPKYLVTQMGNDKSIKCEQNLGHDTMYWYKQDSKKFLKIMFSYNNKELIINETVPNRFSPKSPDKAHLNLHINSLELGDSAVYFCASSPQLVRASGANVLTFGAGSRLTVL.

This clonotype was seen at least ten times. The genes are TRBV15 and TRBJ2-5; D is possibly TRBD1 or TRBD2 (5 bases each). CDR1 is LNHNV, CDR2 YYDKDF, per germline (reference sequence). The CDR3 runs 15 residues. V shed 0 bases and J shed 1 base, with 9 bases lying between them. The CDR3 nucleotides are TGTGCCACCAGCAGAGATCGGGGACGCCAAGAGACCCAGTACTTC. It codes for CATSRDRGRQETQYF. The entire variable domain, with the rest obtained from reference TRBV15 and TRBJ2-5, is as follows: DAMVIQNPRYQVTQFGKPVTLSCSQTLNHNVMYWYQQKSSQAPKLLFHYYDKDFNNEADTPDNFQSRRPNTSFCFLDIRSPGLGDTAMYLCATSRDRGRQETQYFGPGTRLLVL.

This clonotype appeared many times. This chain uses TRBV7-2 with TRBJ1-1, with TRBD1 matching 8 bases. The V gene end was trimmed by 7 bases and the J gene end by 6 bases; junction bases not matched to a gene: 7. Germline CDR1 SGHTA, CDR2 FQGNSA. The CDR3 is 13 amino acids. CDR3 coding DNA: TGTGCCAGCATAGGCAGGGGGCATGCTGAAGCTTTCTTT. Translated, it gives CASIGRGHAEAFF.

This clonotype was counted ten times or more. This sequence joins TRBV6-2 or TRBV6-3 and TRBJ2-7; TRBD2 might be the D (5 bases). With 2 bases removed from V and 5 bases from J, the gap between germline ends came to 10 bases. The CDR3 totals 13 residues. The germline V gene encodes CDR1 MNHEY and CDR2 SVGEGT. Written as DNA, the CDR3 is TGTGCCAGCAGTTACCTAGCCCCAGACGAGCAGTACTTC. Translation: CASSYLAPDEQYF.

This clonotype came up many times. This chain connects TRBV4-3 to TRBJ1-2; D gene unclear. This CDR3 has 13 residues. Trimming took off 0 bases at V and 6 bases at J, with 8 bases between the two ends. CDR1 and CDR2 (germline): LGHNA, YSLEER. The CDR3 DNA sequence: TGCGCCAGCAGCCAAGAGTACGGGGATGGCTACACCTTC. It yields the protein CASSQEYGDGYTF.

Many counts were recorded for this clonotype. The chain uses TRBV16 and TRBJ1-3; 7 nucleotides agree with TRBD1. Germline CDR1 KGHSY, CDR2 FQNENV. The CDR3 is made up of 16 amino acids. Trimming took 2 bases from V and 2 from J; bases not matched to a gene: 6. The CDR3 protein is CASSQRGGLAGNTIYF. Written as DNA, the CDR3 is TGTGCCAGCAGCCAAAGAGGGGGCCTCGCTGGAAACACCATATATTTT.

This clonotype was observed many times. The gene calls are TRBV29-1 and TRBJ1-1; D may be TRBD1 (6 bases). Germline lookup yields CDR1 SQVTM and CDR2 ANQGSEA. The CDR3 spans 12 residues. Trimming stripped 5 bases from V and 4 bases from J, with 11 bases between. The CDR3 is CSVSGQFTEAFF. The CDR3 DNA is TGCAGCGTTAGCGGACAGTTCACTGAAGCTTTCTTT.

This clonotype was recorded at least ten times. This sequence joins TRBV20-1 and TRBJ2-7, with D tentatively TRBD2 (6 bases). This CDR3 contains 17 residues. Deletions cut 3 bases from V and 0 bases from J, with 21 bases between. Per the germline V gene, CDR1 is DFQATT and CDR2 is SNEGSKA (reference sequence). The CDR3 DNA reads TGCAGTGCTAGTCGCTTGGAAAGGTCGGGGGTCTCCTACGAGCAGTACTTC. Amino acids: CSASRLERSGVSYEQYF.

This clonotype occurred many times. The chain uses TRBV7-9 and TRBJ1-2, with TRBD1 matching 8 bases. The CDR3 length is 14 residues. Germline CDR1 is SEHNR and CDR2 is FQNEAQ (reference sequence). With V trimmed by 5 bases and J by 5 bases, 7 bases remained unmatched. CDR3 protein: CASSPLTGVYGYTF. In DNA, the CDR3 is TGTGCCAGCAGCCCATTGACAGGGGTTTATGGCTACACCTTC.

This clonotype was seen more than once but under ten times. In DNA, the CDR3 is TGTGCCAGCAGTTATAGCAGACCCCGCACAGATACGCAGTATTTT. Encoded protein: CASSYSRPRTDTQYF. V usage is TRBV28 and J usage is TRBJ2-3; D ambiguous. This CDR3 has 15 residues. Trimming removed 4 bases at V and 1 base at J, with 12 bases between. Germline V gene data show CDR1 as MDHEN and CDR2 as SYDVKM.